This TCR beta chain came from a study of T-cell reconstitution after alpha-beta-depleted transplantation in children. Whole-study findings and limits: Some patients' high day-60 TCRbeta diversity was traced to surviving recipient T cells and thymic progenitors. T-cell numbers and diversity one year post-transplant derived largely from freshly generated T cells.

Preparation of the TCRbeta library involved a method that used unique molecular identifiers. TCRdb re-derived calls from the PCR reads in MiXCR, one entry per CDR3 protein. The table lists hundreds of thousands of distinct CDR3 sequences, roughly 13% of them singletons. The germline V and J ends were trimmed by 1 base and 0 bases, with 14 bases remaining between them. The CDR3 extends over 17 amino acids. Germline V CDR1 and CDR2: SSHAT, FNYEAQ (reference sequence). This clonotype has a count of ten or more. The antigen is undetermined. The sequence came from a girl aged 2 to 10 with congenital amegakaryocytic thrombocytopenia, due to receive a stem cell transplant. The starting material was PBMCs, obtained before TCRalphabeta/CD19-depleted stem cell transplant. V gene TRBV7-7 combines with J gene TRBJ2-3; D gene uncertain. CDR3 protein: CASSLESPGTSTDTQYF. The CDR3 nucleotides read TGTGCCAGCAGCTTAGAGTCCCCAGGAACTAGCACAGATACGCAGTATTTT.